The sequence of this T cell receptor (beta chain) was determined in a study of T-cell reconstitution after alpha-beta-depleted transplantation in children. Looked up from germline, CDR1 is SQVTM and CDR2 is ANQGSEA. Trimming took 2 bases from V and 4 from J; bases not matched to a gene: 9. The CDR3 runs 16 residues. The authors prepared the TCRbeta library with unique molecular identifiers. One entry per CDR3 protein results from TCRdb running MiXCR on the PCR reads. Of around 380,000 distinct CDR3 sequences in the sample, approximately 11% were seen once. The source of this sequence is a human donor who donated a stem cell graft to a child with acute myeloid leukemia. The material sequenced was PBMCs from the stem cell graft donor, taken from the stem cell graft. The chain combines TRBV29-1 with TRBJ2-2; 8 bases are shared with TRBD2. The CDR3 nucleotides read TGCAGCGTTGAATACAGCGGGAGTAGGAGCACCGGGGAGCTGTTTTTT. It translates to CSVEYSGSRSTGELFF.